The rows below give T cell receptor beta chains drawn from one sample of a study of T-cell reconstitution after alpha-beta-depleted transplantation in children. TCRdb itself ran the PCR reads through MiXCR, one entry per CDR3 protein. The profile shows 450,000 to 550,000 distinct CDR3 sequences, about an eighth of them singletons. Sequencing used PBMCs, mostly from graft donor cells, obtained 180 days after TCRalphabeta/CD19-depleted stem cell transplant. These receptors were taken from a female patient aged 2-15 years who had a stem cell transplant for aplastic anemia, so the T cells may come from the graft donor. Both conserved end residues are part of each CDR3. The order of the fields is D gene, clone size, V gene, J gene, CDR3 protein, CDR3 DNA. D genes are given only for firm matches. Size is stated for part of the rows, as once, few or many counts, or as a class when the clone is expanded.

TRBD2,few,TRBV7-3,TRBJ2-1,CASGIAGVSEQFF,TGTGCCAGCGGCATAGCGGGGGTTTCTGAGCAGTTCTTC
NA,few,TRBV6-5,TRBJ1-2,CASSYFPTHPGYTF,TGTGCCAGCAGTTACTTTCCTACCCATCCTGGCTACACCTTC
NA,few,TRBV5-1,TRBJ1-5,CASSLDAGSGGGQPQHF,TGCGCCAGCAGCTTGGATGCAGGGAGCGGAGGAGGACAGCCCCAGCATTTT
TRBD2,many,TRBV5-5,TRBJ2-7,CASSLGGSGTFYEQYF,TGTGCCAGCAGCTTGGGCGGGAGCGGTACCTTCTACGAGCAGTACTTC
TRBD1,few,TRBV4-1,TRBJ2-6,CASSQLPGDRGPSGANVLTF,TGCGCCAGCAGCCAACTCCCTGGGGACAGGGGGCCCTCTGGGGCCAACGTCCTGACTTTC
NA,NA,TRBV28,TRBJ2-1,CASSFQENRFSYNEQFF,TGTGCCAGCAGTTTCCAGGAGAACCGATTCTCCTACAATGAGCAGTTCTTC
NA,NA,TRBV7-9,TRBJ2-3,CASSLQGYSTDTQYF,TGTGCCAGCAGCTTACAGGGATATAGCACAGATACGCAGTATTTT
NA,many,TRBV4-2,TRBJ1-1,CASSQGQARRVRAFF,TGTGCCAGCAGCCAAGGGCAGGCAAGGCGGGTAAGGGCTTTCTTT
TRBD2,few,TRBV6-5,TRBJ2-3,CASSYRLAGGKDTQYF,TGTGCCAGCAGTTACCGACTAGCGGGAGGGAAAGATACGCAGTATTTT
TRBD1,NA,TRBV4-3,TRBJ1-1,CASNHRGMNTEAFF,TGCGCCAGCAACCACAGGGGAATGAACACTGAAGCTTTCTTT
TRBD2,NA,TRBV6-2/TRBV6-3,TRBJ2-2,CAARTSGASGELFF,TGTGCCGCTAGGACTAGCGGGGCTTCGGGGGAGCTGTTTTTT
TRBD1,few,TRBV5-1,TRBJ2-7,CASSSRDRADEQYF,TGCGCCAGCAGCTCCCGGGACAGGGCCGACGAGCAGTACTTC
TRBD1,many,TRBV28,TRBJ2-7,CASSLGQASYEQYF,TGTGCCAGCAGTTTAGGACAGGCCTCCTACGAGCAGTACTTC
NA,NA,TRBV7-9,TRBJ2-1,CASSTRTARGDEQFF,TGTGCCAGCAGCACTCGGACAGCGCGAGGGGATGAGCAGTTCTTC
TRBD2,NA,TRBV3-1,TRBJ2-1,CATCPQVRRDGRQYNEQFF,TGTGCCACCTGCCCCCAGGTCCGCCGAGACGGGAGGCAATACAATGAGCAGTTCTTC
TRBD2,NA,TRBV4-1,TRBJ2-1,CASSQVLAGVANEQFF,TGCGCCAGCAGCCAAGTGCTGGCGGGAGTTGCTAATGAGCAGTTCTTC
TRBD2,NA,TRBV7-9,TRBJ2-1,CASSPPGGSSYNEQFF,TGTGCCAGCAGCCCTCCGGGCGGGAGCTCCTACAATGAGCAGTTCTTC
NA,few,TRBV27,TRBJ1-1,CASSLLYGVYTEAFF,TGTGCCAGCAGTTTATTATACGGGGTTTACACTGAAGCTTTCTTT
NA,many,TRBV4-3,TRBJ2-4,CASSQVHGGLLAKNIQYF,TGCGCCAGCAGCCAGGTTCATGGGGGGCTCCTAGCCAAAAACATTCAGTACTTC
NA,NA,TRBV5-1,TRBJ1-5,CASSFGTDSNQPQHF,TGCGCCAGCAGCTTTGGGACCGACAGCAATCAGCCCCAGCATTTT
NA,few,TRBV5-1,TRBJ2-2,CASKITPGTDTGELFF,TGCGCCAGTAAAATCACCCCAGGGACTGACACCGGGGAGCTGTTTTTT
TRBD2,many,TRBV18,TRBJ2-1,CASSQLAVTISNEQFF,TGTGCCAGCTCACAACTAGCGGTCACGATCAGCAATGAGCAGTTCTTC
NA,NA,TRBV4-3,TRBJ2-2,CASSHPEEPGELFF,TGCGCCAGCAGCCACCCCGAGGAGCCCGGGGAGCTGTTTTTT
NA,many,TRBV18,TRBJ2-7,CASSRDVPEYEQYF,TGTGCCAGCTCCCGGGACGTACCGGAGTACGAGCAGTACTTC
TRBD1,NA,TRBV18,TRBJ1-6,CASSSRDSVNSPLHF,TGTGCCAGCTCATCCCGGGACAGTGTCAATTCACCCCTCCACTTT
NA,few,TRBV20-1,TRBJ1-1,CSARVPDTEAFF,TGCAGTGCTAGAGTTCCAGACACTGAAGCTTTCTTT
NA,few,TRBV29-1,TRBJ2-1,CSVSQGDNEQFF,TGCAGCGTGTCTCAGGGTGACAATGAGCAGTTCTTC
TRBD2,NA,TRBV24-1,TRBJ2-3,CATSDPVAGGTDTQYF,TGTGCCACCAGTGACCCGGTAGCGGGAGGAACAGATACGCAGTATTTT
TRBD2,many,TRBV6-2/TRBV6-3,TRBJ2-3,CASSYRRDYFTDTQYF,TGTGCCAGCAGCTACCGCCGGGACTATTTCACAGATACGCAGTATTTT
TRBD1,NA,TRBV6-6,TRBJ1-2,CASRRTGAGGYTF,TGTGCCAGCAGGAGAACAGGGGCAGGTGGCTACACCTTC
NA,NA,TRBV7-9,TRBJ2-5,CASSLTGQRGGETQYF,TGTGCCAGCAGCCTAACTGGGCAGAGAGGTGGGGAGACCCAGTACTTC
NA,few,TRBV10-3,TRBJ2-5,CAISESRRNQTPIQTQYF,TGTGCCATCAGTGAGTCGCGACGGAACCAAACACCCATACAGACCCAGTACTTC
NA,few,TRBV6-5,TRBJ2-7,CASSYQPDSFDEQYF,TGTGCCAGCAGTTACCAACCGGACAGCTTCGACGAGCAGTACTTC
NA,NA,TRBV21-1,TRBJ2-7,CASSKENLYEQYF,TGTGCCAGCAGCAAAGAGAACCTCTACGAGCAGTACTTC
NA,many,TRBV5-1,TRBJ2-7,CASGDSYEQYF,TGCGCCAGCGGGGACTCCTACGAGCAGTACTTC
TRBD2,few,TRBV6-5,TRBJ2-3,CASSYSRLAGRVDTQYF,TGTGCCAGCAGTTATTCCCGACTAGCGGGACGGGTAGATACGCAGTATTTT
TRBD1,once,TRBV27,TRBJ2-6,CATKLGQGASGANVLTF,TGTGCCACCAAACTAGGACAGGGGGCTAGCGGGGCCAACGTCCTGACTTTC
TRBD2,NA,TRBV28,TRBJ2-3,CASSPSGLAGPSTDTQYF,TGTGCCAGCAGTCCCTCGGGACTAGCGGGGCCTAGCACAGATACGCAGTATTTT
TRBD1,few,TRBV5-1,TRBJ2-1,CASRFPGQGDNEQFF,TGCGCCAGCAGGTTTCCGGGACAGGGGGACAATGAGCAGTTCTTC
TRBD2,NA,TRBV5-1,TRBJ2-3,CASSYPAGGPFGTDTQYF,TGCGCCAGCAGCTACCCGGCGGGAGGGCCCTTTGGCACAGATACGCAGTATTTT
NA,few,TRBV2,TRBJ2-5,CASSNDEGTNLETQYF,TGTGCCAGCAGTAATGATGAAGGGACCAACCTGGAGACCCAGTACTTC
NA,few,TRBV11-3,TRBJ2-3,CASSLGVRSTDTQYF,TGTGCCAGCAGCTTAGGAGTTAGATCTACAGATACGCAGTATTTT
NA,many,TRBV12-3/TRBV12-4,TRBJ2-1,CASSLIATLNNEQFF,TGTGCCAGCAGTTTAATAGCGACCCTCAACAATGAGCAGTTCTTC
NA,NA,TRBV28,TRBJ2-1,CASSKGVWVSNEQFF,TGTGCCAGCAGTAAAGGGGTATGGGTTTCAAATGAGCAGTTCTTC
TRBD1,NA,TRBV7-2,TRBJ2-1,CASSLGQGVGNEQFF,TGTGCCAGCAGCTTAGGTCAGGGGGTGGGGAATGAGCAGTTCTTC
TRBD1,few,TRBV7-9,TRBJ2-1,CASSPAGQGHEQFF,TGTGCCAGCAGTCCCGCGGGACAGGGCCATGAGCAGTTCTTC
TRBD1,NA,TRBV24-1,TRBJ2-3,CATSDDLTGRYF,TGTGCCACCAGTGATGACCTGACAGGGCGGTATTTT
TRBD1,NA,TRBV29-1,TRBJ2-5,CSVPTGGYQETQYF,TGCAGCGTCCCGACAGGGGGGTACCAAGAGACCCAGTACTTC
TRBD1,few,TRBV6-2/TRBV6-3,TRBJ1-3,CASRPRSMGQGANSGNTIYF,TGTGCCAGCAGACCTCGATCTATGGGACAGGGGGCGAACTCTGGAAACACCATATATTTT
NA,NA,TRBV20-1,TRBJ1-6,CSASPGTGTLTLHF,TGCAGTGCTAGTCCGGGAACAGGGACCCTCACCCTCCACTTT
TRBD2,NA,TRBV20-1,TRBJ2-7,CSATVRRENEQYF,TGCAGTGCTACCGTCAGGCGGGAGAACGAGCAGTACTTC
NA,NA,TRBV12-3/TRBV12-4,TRBJ2-7,CASSLGTFREQYF,TGTGCCAGCAGTTTGGGGACCTTTAGGGAGCAGTACTTC
NA,NA,TRBV20-1,TRBJ2-7,CSATPGVGYEQYF,TGCAGTGCTACACCAGGGGTCGGCTACGAGCAGTACTTC
NA,few,TRBV20-1,TRBJ2-7,CSARDSESYEQYF,TGCAGTGCTAGAGATAGTGAATCCTACGAGCAGTACTTC
NA,NA,TRBV14,TRBJ2-5,CASSHSLVKTQYF,TGTGCCAGCAGCCATAGTCTCGTGAAGACCCAGTACTTC
NA,NA,TRBV5-1,TRBJ1-4,CASSQEPGQLNEKLFF,TGCGCCAGCAGCCAGGAACCAGGGCAACTTAATGAAAAACTGTTTTTT
NA,few,TRBV12-3/TRBV12-4,TRBJ2-1,CASSWSRGRGGGEQFF,TGTGCCAGCAGTTGGTCGAGGGGGCGGGGAGGGGGTGAGCAGTTCTTC
TRBD1,few,TRBV11-2,TRBJ1-1,CASSHSGQGRLLMNTEAFF,TGTGCCAGCAGCCACTCGGGACAGGGAAGGCTCCTAATGAACACTGAAGCTTTCTTT